These 24 T cell receptor beta chains originate from one sample sequenced in a study of T cell repertoires in cytomegalovirus infection (dated by TCRdb to between 2018 and 2021). Sample treatment or condition, as interpreted from the label and publication: in vitro stimulation with specific CMV peptide epitopes to enrich CMV-specific T cells. No antigen has been identified for these receptors. TCRdb shows the sequencer as Illumina HiSeq 1500. TCRdb handled the public reads itself, with Q25 trimming in fastp and clone calling in MiXCR, and kept productive beta chains. Duplicate CDR3 protein sequences are folded into a single record with the most common DNA and genes. For this sample the table gives about 890,000 distinct CDR3 sequences, of which around 32% were detected only once. More than 12% of the sample rests with the top ten. The sample here was cultured CD8+ T cells from PBMCs, taken from culture after CMV antigen stimulation. The source of these receptors is a human donor in good health (CMV status not recorded). Some clones in this sample may be carry-over from other donors' samples.

The CDR3 spells CASSYVRSNQPQHF. The CDR3 DNA reads TGTGCCAGCAGTTACGTCCGGAGCAATCAGCCCCAGCATTTT. The V call is TRBV6-2 or TRBV6-3, the J call TRBJ1-5, with D hard to call. Germline assignment: CDR1 MNHEY and CDR2 SVGEGT. CDR3 length equals 14 residues. The germline V and J ends were trimmed by 2 bases and 1 base, with 6 bases remaining between them.

This clonotype was picked up many times. This chain links TRBV7-9 with TRBJ2-7, with 7 positions matching TRBD2. This CDR3 is 15 amino acids long. Trimming at V came to 3 bases and at J to 2 bases, leaving 7 bases not matched to a gene. Germline assignment: CDR1 SEHNR and CDR2 FQNEAQ (reference sequence). As DNA, the CDR3 is TGTGCCAGCAGCTTCCCATTGGCGGGGGCCTACGAGCAGTACTTC. It encodes CASSFPLAGAYEQYF.

The gene calls are TRBV12-3 or TRBV12-4 and TRBJ1-5; a weak D match, TRBD1 (6 bases). This CDR3 comprises 13 residues. Trimming cost V 7 bases and J 4 bases, with 11 bases left between them. This CDR3 reads CASNPGHNQPQHF. As DNA, the CDR3 is TGTGCCAGCAACCCGGGACATAATCAGCCCCAGCATTTT.

CDR3 protein: CASSTPISRGAGAEAFF. CDR3 coding DNA: TGTGCCAGCAGTACGCCGATTTCCAGGGGGGCTGGTGCTGAAGCTTTCTTT. This chain links TRBV6-5 with TRBJ1-1, with 7 bases matching TRBD1. The CDR3 has 17 residues. J lost 6 bases, V lost 5 bases, and 18 bases had no gene match. The germline V gene encodes CDR1 MNHEY and CDR2 SVGAGI.

The CDR3: CASSRRGGIDTQYF. The DNA of the CDR3 is TGTGCCAGCAGTCGTCGGGGGGGCATAGATACGCAGTATTTT. The chain joins TRBV7-8 to TRBJ2-3; 8 bases fit TRBD2. The length of the CDR3 is 14 residues. Germline CDR1 reads SGHVS; CDR2 reads FQNEAQ. V lost 6 bases to trimming and J lost 5 bases; unmatched junction nucleotides: 7.

The sample holds many counts of this clonotype. The J gene is TRBJ2-3, the V gene TRBV7-2, with D perhaps matching TRBD1 or TRBD2 (6 bases each). V lost 4 bases, J lost 2 bases, and 13 bases lay in between. Germline CDR1 reads SGHTA; CDR2 reads FQGNSA. The CDR3 has 15 residues. CDR3 bases: TGTGCCAGCAGCTCCCGGGGGCGGGACACAGATACGCAGTATTTT. Protein: CASSSRGRDTDTQYF.

This clonotype was seen repeatedly, ten times or more. This sequence joins TRBV7-6 and TRBJ2-1, with TRBD1 as a possible D gene (5 bases). CDR1 SGHVS and CDR2 FNYEAQ come from the germline V gene. Trimming left V 5 bases short and J 7 bases short, with 18 bases between. This CDR3 comprises 15 residues. CDR3 in amino acids: CASSAPGPYTNEQFF. The CDR3 DNA follows: TGTGCCAGCAGCGCCCCAGGGCCCTATACTAATGAGCAGTTCTTC.

CDR3 bases: TGTGCCAGCAGTGGGGGTAGTGAGATTTATGAGACCCAGTACTTC. It specifies CASSGGSEIYETQYF. The rearrangement links TRBV27 to TRBJ2-5; possibly TRBD1 or TRBD2 for D (5 bases each). V lost 5 bases, J lost 5 bases, and 18 bases lay in between. Germline V gene sequence: CDR1 MNHEY, CDR2 SMNVEV (reference sequence). There are 15 residues in the CDR3.

The chain recombines TRBV19 with TRBJ1-2, with TRBD1 identical over 7 bases. J lost 8 bases, V lost 5 bases, and 8 bases had no gene match. The CDR3 is 13 amino acids. The germline gives CDR1 LNHDA, CDR2 SQIVND (reference sequence). In DNA, the CDR3 is TGTGCCAGTAGTCCCACGACAGGGTACGGCTACACCTTC. This encodes CASSPTTGYGYTF.

The chain links TRBV4-1 to TRBJ2-5, with D uncertain. CDR3 size: 14 residues. V was cut by 1 base and J by 3 bases, with 9 bases left in between. The germline V gene has CDR1 MGHRA and CDR2 YSYEKL. The CDR3 DNA reads TGCGCCAGCAGCCAAGCCCTAGGGAAAGAGACCCAGTACTTC. Translated: CASSQALGKETQYF.

In nucleotides, the CDR3 is TGTGCCAGTAGCGACACCTTGGACCCTTTCGGACAGGCTCAAGAGACCCAGTACTTC. Translation: CASSDTLDPFGQAQETQYF. The chain carries TRBV19 and TRBJ2-5, with 7 bases that match TRBD1. CDR3 length: 19 amino acids. J was trimmed by 2 bases and V by 6 bases; bases with no gene match: 21. Germline lookup yields CDR1 LNHDA and CDR2 SQIVND (reference sequence). The full variable domain, rest sourced from reference TRBV19 and TRBJ2-5, is DGGITQSPKYLFRKEGQNVTLSCEQNLNHDAMYWYRQDPGQGLRLIYYSQIVNDFQKGDIAEGYSVSREKKESFPLTVTSAQKNPTAFYLCASSDTLDPFGQAQETQYFGPGTRLLVL.

This clonotype was seen a handful of times. The rearrangement uses TRBV12-3 or TRBV12-4 and TRBJ2-7; 7 bases map to TRBD1. This CDR3 comprises 15 residues. The ends lost 3 bases at V and 0 bases at J; junction bases unmatched: 5. CDR3 loop: CASSFGDSGSYEQYF. CDR3 nucleotides: TGTGCCAGCAGTTTCGGGGACAGTGGCTCCTACGAGCAGTACTTC.

This clonotype was observed a handful of times. One end of the junction does not line up with germline, which may come from a read error. The genes are TRBV15 and TRBJ1-3; tentatively, D is TRBD1 (5 bases). The CDR3 spans 15 residues. Germline CDR1 and CDR2: LNHNV and YYDKDF (reference sequence). CDR3 nucleotide sequence: TGTGCCACCAGCGGAGACAGATCCTCTGGAAACACCATATATTTT. Its protein product is CATSGDRSSGNTIYF.

This clonotype appeared a few times. The chain combines TRBV4-2 with TRBJ1-5; perhaps TRBD1 as D (6 bases). The CDR3 loop spans 15 amino acids. The V end lost 0 bases, the J end lost 8 bases, and 14 bases lay between the germline ends. Germline assignment: CDR1 LGHNA and CDR2 YNFKEQ. In DNA form, the CDR3 reads TGTGCCAGCAGCCAAGATCCGGGGGCCAAGGAGCCCCAGCATTTT. Its translation is CASSQDPGAKEPQHF.

Concerning this clonotype: Being one base from a much bigger clone, this may be a read error. The gene calls are TRBV7-2 and TRBJ2-7, with D perhaps given as TRBD1 or TRBD2 (5 bases each). CDR3 length equals 15 residues. CDR1 is SGHTA and CDR2 is FQGNSA in the germline V gene. CDR3 coding DNA: TGTGCCAGCAGCTCCGAAAAGGGACCCTCCAACGAGCAGTACTTC. Protein sequence: CASSSEKGPSNEQYF. The whole variable domain, remainder taken from reference TRBV7-2 and TRBJ2-7, is GAGVSQSPSNKVTEKGKDVELRCDPISGHTALYWYRQSLGQGLEFLIYFQGNSAPDKSGLPSDRFSAERTGGSVSTLTIQRTQQEDSAVYLCASSSEKGPSNEQYFGPGTRLTVT.

This clonotype was seen ten or more times. The rearrangement joins TRBV7-9 to TRBJ2-7; TRBD1 matches 8 bases. Germline V gives CDR1 SEHNR, CDR2 FQNEAQ (reference sequence). This CDR3 contains 14 residues. With 4 bases clipped from V and 4 bases from J, the junction kept 6 bases outside the gene matches. The CDR3 sequence is CASSSSDRVYEQYV. The CDR3 bases are TGTGCCAGCAGCTCTTCGGACAGGGTATACGAGCAGTACGTC.

Many counts were recorded for this clonotype. The V gene is TRBV7-2, the J gene TRBJ1-1; TRBD1 agrees at 7 bases. The V gene end was trimmed by 5 bases and the J gene end by 2 bases; junction bases not matched to a gene: 8. The germline CDR1 and CDR2 sequences are SGHTA and FQGNSA. The CDR3 extends over 15 amino acids. DNA of the CDR3: TGTGCCAGCAGCCTATCCGGGGACAGTAACACTGAAGCTTTCTTT. Translation gives CASSLSGDSNTEAFF. The variable domain in full, with the rest retrieved from reference TRBV7-2 and TRBJ1-1, is GAGVSQSPSNKVTEKGKDVELRCDPISGHTALYWYRQSLGQGLEFLIYFQGNSAPDKSGLPSDRFSAERTGGSVSTLTIQRTQQEDSAVYLCASSLSGDSNTEAFFGQGTRLTVV.

A few counts support this clonotype. The rearrangement links TRBV19 to TRBJ1-6; 9 positions match TRBD1. V was clipped by 5 bases and J by 7 bases; unmatched bases: 12. Per germline, CDR1 LNHDA and CDR2 SQIVND (reference sequence). The CDR3 spans 17 residues. CDR3 sequence reads: CASSGLNRDRENSPLHF. CDR3 in DNA: TGTGCCAGTAGTGGACTGAACCGGGACAGGGAAAATTCACCCCTCCACTTT.

This clonotype turned up a few times. This sequence joins TRBV2 and TRBJ1-5; D uncertain. The V gene lost 5 bases and the J gene lost 0 bases, with 11 bases spanning the gap. The CDR3 is 15 residues long. Germline CDR1 and CDR2: SNHLY and FYNNEI. Written as DNA, the CDR3 is TGTGCCAGCAGTCGGGATGGTTTTAGCAATCAGCCCCAGCATTTT. This gives the protein CASSRDGFSNQPQHF. Full variable domain (remainder filled in from reference TRBV2 and TRBJ1-5): EPEVTQTPSHQVTQMGQEVILRCVPISNHLYFYWYRQILGQKVEFLVSFYNNEISEKSEIFDDQFSVERPDGSNFTLKIRSTKLEDSAMYFCASSRDGFSNQPQHFGDGTRLSIL.

Only a few counts were recorded for this clonotype. This rearrangement joins TRBV7-2 to TRBJ1-5, with D maybe TRBD1 (5 bases). Trimming left V 3 bases short and J 5 bases short, with 11 bases between. Germline assignment: CDR1 SGHTA and CDR2 FQGNSA. The CDR3 contains 14 residues. Written as DNA, the CDR3 is TGTGCCAGCAGCTTGGACACGCTTGATCAGCCCCAGCATTTT. Residues: CASSLDTLDQPQHF.

CDR3 in DNA: TGCGCCAGCAGGGCAACGGACTCCTACAATGAGCAGTTCTTC. It specifies CASRATDSYNEQFF. The rearrangement links TRBV4-1 to TRBJ2-1; D uncertain. This CDR3 comprises 14 residues. V was shortened by 6 bases and J by 0 bases, with 9 bases between the two germline ends. CDR1 MGHRA and CDR2 YSYEKL come from the germline V gene.

This clonotype was recorded a few times. The CDR3: CASSLASATSGANVLTF. Here the CDR3 DNA reads TGTGCCAGCAGCTTAGCGTCGGCAACCTCTGGGGCCAACGTCCTGACTTTC. J is TRBJ2-6 and V is TRBV7-9; D call uncertain. This CDR3 has 17 amino acids. Germline V gene sequence: CDR1 SEHNR, CDR2 FQNEAQ (reference sequence). V was pared by 0 bases and J by 0 bases, with 9 bases between.

This clonotype was recorded a few times. The chain carries TRBV27 and TRBJ2-3; TRBD1 matches at 10 bases. The junction had 7 bases not matched to a gene; V was cut back by 6 bases and J by 7 bases. This CDR3 has 14 amino acids. CDR1 is MNHEY, CDR2 SMNVEV, per germline (reference sequence). This CDR3 reads CASSWDRGTNTQYF. CDR3 DNA sequence: TGTGCCAGCAGCTGGGACAGGGGCACGAATACGCAGTATTTT.

This clonotype was seen more than once but under ten times. The chain recombines TRBV12-3 or TRBV12-4 with TRBJ2-2; tentative D call: TRBD1 (6 bases). V shed 3 bases and J shed 0 bases, with 14 bases lying between them. This CDR3 spans 17 amino acids. CDR3: CASSFSSDSPNTGELFF. The CDR3 coding sequence is TGTGCCAGCAGTTTTTCCTCGGACAGCCCGAACACCGGGGAGCTGTTTTTT.